This T cell receptor (beta chain) came from a study of blood T cell repertoires in COVID-19. About the study: Acute and convalescent COVID-19 specimens originated in the United States, Italy and Spain. PBMCs, B-cell-depleted T cells, or T cells provided the cDNA or gDNA that made up the material.

As originally analysed: Estimates of nucleated cell counts were drawn from the amplification of reference gene primers. Sequenced by immunoSEQ multiplex PCR; TCRdb stores in-frame clones only, minus some. V and J calls and clone size are as listed in that table; D and trimming were resolved from the DNA. The sample consists of fewer than 130,000 clones, less than 85% of them appearing once. V lost 1 base to trimming and J lost 0 bases, with 16 bases between them. The CDR3 sequence is 18 residues long. The germline CDR1 and CDR2 sequences are SGHVS and FQNEAQ. The source is a man aged 65-85 years with active or convalescent COVID-19. The sample was peripheral blood. This chain links TRBV7-8 with TRBJ2-1; no firm D call. CDR3 residues: CASSLGASPLSSYNEQFF. DNA for the CDR3: TGTGCCAGCAGCTTAGGGGCGTCGCCCCTTAGCTCCTACAATGAGCAGTTCTTC.